This T cell receptor beta chain derives from a study of blood T cells in healthy people across ages. Study-level points and caveats: Diversity of TCR beta correlated strongly with naive T cell percentage.

V shed 9 bases and J shed 1 base, with 9 bases lying between them. The germline V gene has CDR1 MNHEY and CDR2 SVGEGT. This CDR3 comprises 12 residues. Healthy Caucasians from Russia aged about 6 to 90 served as donors. A second roughly 6 to 12 cycle PCR used barcoded and J-beta primers. A template-switch adaptor with 12 random nucleotides tagged each cDNA molecule. Per-sample output comprised a minimum of 3 million paired-end reads containing CDR3. Via MiXCR, TCRdb re-called the 5' RACE reads, giving one row per CDR3 protein. The sample has under 850,000 distinct CDR3 sequences, under 40% seen once; the top ten hold over 10%. Worth noting for this clonotype: Its antigen is as yet unknown.

The specimen sequenced was blood. V usage is TRBV6-2 or TRBV6-3 and J usage is TRBJ2-5; unclear D gene. The TCR was taken from a man in his late teens or twenties in good health. The CDR3 DNA reads TGTGCCAGACAGTCCTGCCAAGAGACCCAGTACTTC. It is translated as CARQSCQETQYF.